This TCR beta chain was identified during a study of T cell changes during pregnancy in multiple sclerosis. The CDR3 length is 14 residues. V lost 5 bases and J lost 7, with 15 bases in between. Germline-derived CDR1 and CDR2 are MNHEY and SVGAGI. Repertoires were generated with immunoSEQ multiplex PCR, while TCRdb's copy carries only in-frame clones and drops some. The table has tens of thousands of clones, about 95% seen once. This sequence joins TRBV6-5 and TRBJ2-1; weak D call: TRBD2 (5 bases). The origin of this receptor is a female donor with multiple sclerosis, enrolled in a pregnancy study. Sequenced here: peripheral blood, sampled in the second trimester of pregnancy. The CDR3 spells CASSPTGVGNEQFF. CDR3 nucleotide sequence: TGTGCCAGCAGTCCCACCGGGGTTGGAAATGAGCAGTTCTTC.